This T cell receptor (beta chain) is drawn from a study of T cell changes during pregnancy in multiple sclerosis. Produced via immunoSEQ multiplex PCR; TCRdb's table is partial and in-frame only. Of over 35,000 clones in the sample, 92% were seen once. The CDR3 has 12 amino acids. Trimming removed 7 bases from V and 7 bases from J, with 11 bases in between. The germline gives CDR1 SEHNR, CDR2 FQNEAQ (reference sequence). Sequencing used CD8+ T cells from peripheral blood mononuclear cells, obtained in the first trimester of pregnancy. This TCR was sampled from a female donor with multiple sclerosis, enrolled in a pregnancy study. The rearrangement uses TRBV7-9 and TRBJ2-1, with D tentatively TRBD2 (6 bases). Here the CDR3 reads CASNPAGNEQFF. For the CDR3, the DNA is TGTGCCAGCAACCCCGCGGGGAATGAGCAGTTCTTC.